This TCR beta chain was recovered during a study of vaccination and CD4 T cells after COVID-19. Study summary: Ranging from 14 to 241, the interval between dose two and post-vaccine sampling had a median of about ten weeks. Treatment of control cultures consisted of a CEFX pool, an HIV-1 Nef pool, or no peptide.

In regard to this clonotype: The antigen is unknown.

Treatment defined: roughly 10-day PBMC culture with coronavirus spike peptide pools or control peptides (ViraFEST assay). Germline-derived CDR1 and CDR2 are LGHDT and YNNKEL (reference sequence). V shed 4 bases and J shed 0 bases, with 4 bases lying between them. This CDR3 has 14 amino acids. The Oncomine TCR Beta short-read assay generated sequence data from the DNA of cultured CD4+ T cells. From the PCR reads, TCRdb called clonotypes with MiXCR, one entry per CDR3 protein. Here the sample spans around 10,000 distinct CDR3 sequences, about 40% being singletons. The rearrangement uses TRBV3-1 and TRBJ2-6; D is uncertain. This receptor was taken from a human donor who had recovered from COVID-19. Sequenced material: CD4+ T cells from blood, cultured in vitro. The CDR3 bases are TGTGCCAGCAGCCTACTCTCTGGGGCCAACGTCCTGACTTTC. Its translation: CASSLLSGANVLTF.